This is a list of T cell receptor beta chains from one sample in a study of control samples from healthy donors and cancer patients. This table comes from immunoSEQ multiplex PCR, and its TCRdb copy is limited to in-frame clones, with some not included. In the table there are 140,000 or so clones, over 90% of which are singletons. What was sequenced was PBMCs. These receptors were obtained from a man between 60 and 75 years old with colorectal cancer. Both conserved end residues are part of each CDR3. Fields, in order: J gene, V gene, clone size, D gene, CDR3 protein, CDR3 DNA. D genes are given only for firm matches. Size tells how often a clone was seen (once, few, many) or the class of an expanded clone, and some rows leave it out.

TRBJ2-2 | TRBV6-5 | - | TRBD1 | CASSYEGQGTGELFF | TGTGCCAGCAGTTACGAGGGACAGGGGACCGGGGAGCTGTTTTTT
TRBJ2-3 | TRBV2 | - | - | CASSGSSSVADTQYF | TGTGCCAGCAGTGGTTCGTCTAGCGTGGCAGATACGCAGTATTTT
TRBJ1-2 | TRBV5-4 | - | - | CASSLGGDGYTF | TGTGCCAGCAGCTTGGGGGGAGATGGCTACACCTTC
TRBJ1-5 | TRBV19 | - | - | CASSVRVSQPQHF | TGTGCCAGTAGTGTCAGGGTCAGTCAGCCCCAGCATTTT
TRBJ2-5 | TRBV28 | - | - | CASSSNPQETQYF | TGTGCCAGCAGTTCAAACCCACAAGAGACCCAGTACTTC
TRBJ2-1 | TRBV9 | - | TRBD1 | CASSGGGVHNEQFF | TGTGCCAGCAGCGGAGGGGGCGTCCACAATGAGCAGTTCTTC
TRBJ1-5 | TRBV19 | - | - | CASSIGVEQPQHF | TGTGCCAGTAGTATCGGGGTGGAGCAGCCCCAGCATTTT
TRBJ1-5 | TRBV15 | - | TRBD1 | CATSRGTGGLGNQPQHF | TGTGCCACCAGCAGAGGGACAGGGGGCCTTGGCAATCAGCCCCAGCATTTT
TRBJ2-2 | TRBV19 | - | - | CASSPYDANTGELFF | TGTGCCAGTAGCCCCTACGATGCGAACACCGGGGAGCTGTTTTTT
TRBJ2-7 | TRBV11-2 | once | TRBD1 | CASSLRTGVSYEQYF | TGTGCCAGCAGCTTACGTACAGGGGTTTCCTACGAGCAGTACTTC
TRBJ2-7 | TRBV2 | - | - | CASGGGHPSYEQYF | TGTGCCAGCGGGGGGGGCCACCCCTCCTACGAGCAGTACTTC
TRBJ2-4 | TRBV28 | - | - | CASSPLTARPKNIQYF | TGTGCCAGCAGTCCTCTGACCGCGCGGCCCAAAAACATTCAGTACTTC
TRBJ1-1 | TRBV7-2 | few | - | CASSPFTEAFF | TGTGCCAGCAGCCCCTTCACTGAAGCTTTCTTT
TRBJ1-1 | TRBV28 | - | - | CASTSSMGSHNTEAFF | TGTGCCAGCACCTCGTCGATGGGTTCACACAACACTGAAGCTTTCTTT
TRBJ1-4 | TRBV7-9 | - | TRBD1 | CASSPKGTAEKLFF | TGTGCCAGCAGCCCCAAGGGGACAGCGGAAAAACTGTTTTTT
TRBJ1-5 | TRBV7-2 | once | TRBD1 | CASSLRQGAGNQPQHF | TGTGCCAGCAGCTTAAGGCAGGGGGCCGGCAATCAGCCCCAGCATTTT
TRBJ2-5 | TRBV24-1 | - | - | CATSDFSETQYF | TGTGCCACCAGTGATTTCTCAGAGACCCAGTACTTC
TRBJ2-3 | TRBV5-4 | - | TRBD2 | CASSLAGGGTDTQYF | TGTGCCAGCAGCTTGGCCGGGGGGGGCACAGATACGCAGTATTTT
TRBJ1-5 | TRBV6-5 | - | TRBD1 | CASRIHRGDQPQHF | TGTGCCAGCAGGATCCACAGGGGCGATCAGCCCCAGCATTTT
TRBJ1-2 | TRBV5-6 | - | - | CASSLRQAYGYTF | TGTGCCAGCAGCCTTCGACAGGCATATGGCTACACCTTC
TRBJ1-2 | TRBV9 | - | - | CASSVTGVGSFYGYTF | TGTGCCAGCAGCGTAACCGGGGTAGGCTCCTTCTATGGCTACACCTTC
TRBJ1-1 | TRBV7-9 | - | - | CASSRLNTEAFF | TGTGCCAGCAGCCGACTGAACACTGAAGCTTTCTTT
TRBJ1-1 | TRBV19 | - | - | CASTEGGALNTEAFF | TGTGCCAGCACCGAGGGAGGGGCCCTGAACACTGAAGCTTTCTTT
TRBJ2-2 | TRBV5-1 | - | - | CASRGQDTGELFF | TGCGCCAGCAGAGGCCAGGACACCGGGGAGCTGTTTTTT
TRBJ1-1 | TRBV19 | - | TRBD1 | CASSSLNQGVGTEAFF | TGTGCCAGTAGTAGCCTTAACCAGGGGGTAGGCACTGAAGCTTTCTTT
TRBJ2-3 | TRBV5-1 | - | - | CASSRSSTDTQYF | TGCGCCAGCAGCCGGTCGTCAACAGATACGCAGTATTTT
TRBJ1-5 | TRBV19 | - | - | CASTTSSNQPQHF | TGTGCCAGTACGACTTCAAGCAATCAGCCCCAGCATTTT
TRBJ1-1 | TRBV3-1/TRBV3-2 | once | TRBD1 | CASSETDRGTEAFF | TGTGCCAGCAGCGAGACAGACAGGGGCACTGAAGCTTTCTTT
TRBJ2-3 | TRBV7-9 | once | TRBD1 | CASSLGWTGGDRTDTQYF | TGTGCCAGCAGCTTAGGCTGGACAGGGGGCGATCGCACAGATACGCAGTATTTT
TRBJ2-2 | TRBV6-2/TRBV6-3 | - | - | CASSHLGHRVGNTGELFF | TGTGCCAGCAGCCACTTAGGCCACAGGGTCGGAAACACCGGGGAGCTGTTTTTT
TRBJ1-2 | TRBV5-6 | - | TRBD1 | CASSPQGAPYGYTF | TGTGCCAGCAGCCCCCAGGGGGCACCCTATGGCTACACCTTC
TRBJ2-3 | TRBV12-2 | - | - | CASRLAPQERGALTDTQYF | TGTGCAAGTCGCTTAGCCCCCCAGGAGCGGGGGGCCCTCACAGATACGCAGTATTTT
TRBJ1-4 | TRBV3-1/TRBV3-2 | once | TRBD1 | CASRRTGVEKLFF | TGTGCCAGCAGGAGGACAGGGGTTGAAAAACTGTTTTTT
TRBJ1-2 | TRBV4-1 | - | - | CASSQDDRQNYGYTF | TGCGCCAGCAGCCAAGATGATAGGCAGAACTATGGCTACACCTTC
TRBJ2-2 | TRBV5-6 | - | TRBD1 | CASSLETGGSTGELFF | TGTGCCAGCAGCTTGGAGACAGGGGGCTCCACCGGGGAGCTGTTTTTT
TRBJ1-5 | TRBV7-2 | - | - | CASSLETRTNQPQHF | TGTGCCAGCAGCTTAGAGACACGTACTAATCAGCCCCAGCATTTT
TRBJ1-1 | TRBV2 | - | - | CASSLRENTEAFF | TGTGCCAGCAGCCTCAGGGAGAACACTGAAGCTTTCTTT
TRBJ1-1 | TRBV19 | - | TRBD1 | CASSMSSGTGVSSAFF | TGTGCCAGTAGTATGAGTTCTGGGACAGGGGTTTCTTCAGCTTTCTTT
TRBJ1-2 | TRBV6-2/TRBV6-3 | - | - | CASSQGLPGGYTF | TGTGCCAGCAGTCAGGGATTACCAGGAGGCTACACCTTC
TRBJ2-5 | TRBV15 | once | TRBD1 | CATSRDRTGTETQYF | TGTGCCACCAGCAGAGACAGGACAGGGACAGAGACCCAGTACTTC
TRBJ2-1 | TRBV10-3 | - | TRBD2 | CAISPGLEHASYNEQFF | TGTGCCATCAGCCCGGGACTAGAACATGCCTCCTACAATGAGCAGTTCTTC
TRBJ1-2 | TRBV10-3 | - | - | CAISGDLLNGYTF | TGTGCCATCAGCGGGGACTTATTGAATGGCTACACCTTC
TRBJ2-7 | TRBV20-1 | - | - | CSASRGSSYEQYF | TGCAGTGCTAGTCGGGGGAGCTCCTACGAGCAGTACTTC
TRBJ1-2 | TRBV28 | - | - | CASSPRGGYTF | TGTGCCAGCAGCCCCAGGGGCGGCTACACCTTC